This is a list of T cell receptor beta chains from one sample in a study of CD8 T cells in ankylosing spondylitis. A single record per CDR3 protein comes from TCRdb applying MiXCR to the 5' RACE reads. This table holds over 100,000 distinct CDR3 sequences, about 6.5% found once. Sequencing used blood, either unsorted or a sorted T cell fraction (not recorded which). The receptors were sampled from a male donor with ankylosing spondylitis or in good health (not recorded which). Both conserved end residues are part of each CDR3. A D gene is named only where the DNA matches it firmly. For some rows the clone size is stated as once, few or many, or as a class when expanded; others skip it.

v_gene	d_gene	len	abundance	j_gene	CDR3aa	CDR3nt
TRBV7-9	NA	14	many	TRBJ2-1	CASSLAIPGDEQFF	TGTGCCAGCAGCTTAGCCATACCTGGCGATGAGCAGTTCTTC
TRBV6-5	NA	15	few	TRBJ1-5	CASSTRQTNNQPQHF	TGTGCCAGCAGTACCCGACAGACAAACAATCAGCCCCAGCATTTT
TRBV27	TRBD2	17	many	TRBJ2-4	CASRASGGTLAKNIQYF	TGTGCCAGCCGGGCTAGCGGGGGGACCCTAGCCAAAAACATTCAGTACTTC
TRBV7-2	TRBD1	15	many	TRBJ1-1	CASSSWTGGITEAFF	TGTGCCAGCAGCTCCTGGACAGGGGGAATCACTGAAGCTTTCTTT
TRBV4-1	NA	15	NA	TRBJ1-5	CASSQDRGKNQPQHF	TGCGCCAGCAGCCAAGATCGAGGGAAAAATCAGCCCCAGCATTTT
TRBV6-1	NA	15	many	TRBJ1-4	CASSAQGAPNEKLFF	TGTGCCAGCAGTGCCCAGGGTGCGCCTAATGAAAAACTGTTTTTT
TRBV2	NA	15	many	TRBJ2-1	CASRPRLSSYNEQFF	TGTGCCAGCAGGCCTAGACTTAGCTCCTACAATGAGCAGTTCTTC
TRBV18	TRBD1	14	many	TRBJ2-5	CASSPTGVQETQYF	TGTGCCAGCTCACCGACAGGGGTCCAAGAGACCCAGTACTTC
TRBV7-9	NA	17	NA	TRBJ1-6	CASSFSRTVSRNSPLHF	TGTGCCAGCAGCTTCTCCCGGACAGTGTCCCGTAATTCACCCCTCCACTTT
TRBV9	TRBD2	19	many	TRBJ2-3	CASSGRPLASGGATDTQYF	TGTGCCAGCAGCGGGAGGCCCCTGGCTAGCGGGGGGGCAACAGATACGCAGTATTTT
TRBV18	NA	16	many	TRBJ2-2	CASSADRLGITGELFF	TGTGCCAGCTCCGCGGACCGCCTGGGGATTACCGGGGAGCTGTTTTTT
TRBV6-2/TRBV6-3	TRBD1	16	many	TRBJ1-1	CASSVGTGSLNTEAFF	TGTGCCAGCAGTGTCGGGACAGGGAGTCTGAACACTGAAGCTTTCTTT
TRBV5-6	NA	11	many	TRBJ1-2	CASSQDSGYTF	TGTGCCAGCAGCCAAGATAGTGGCTACACCTTC
TRBV20-1	NA	17	many	TRBJ2-3	CSASRPWGTSKVDTQYF	TGCAGTGCTAGTCGCCCGTGGGGGACTTCAAAGGTTGATACGCAGTATTTT
TRBV9	TRBD2	21	NA	TRBJ2-1	CASRAHSLAGGALGSYNEQFF	TGTGCCAGCAGAGCCCACTCACTAGCGGGAGGGGCTTTGGGCTCCTACAATGAGCAGTTCTTC
TRBV29-1	NA	13	many	TRBJ2-1	CSVGGHRTNEQFF	TGCAGCGTTGGGGGACACCGGACCAATGAGCAGTTCTTC
TRBV7-2	NA	13	many	TRBJ2-7	CASSATRPYEQYF	TGTGCCAGCAGCGCTACTAGGCCCTACGAGCAGTACTTC
TRBV12-3/TRBV12-4	NA	14	many	TRBJ2-2	CASSEGANTGELFF	TGTGCCAGCAGTGAAGGGGCGAACACCGGGGAGCTGTTTTTT
TRBV4-2	NA	15	many	TRBJ2-4	CASSQEGETPGRRYF	TGTGCCAGCAGCCAAGAAGGGGAAACACCTGGCCGACGGTACTTC
TRBV30	NA	14	many	TRBJ1-6	CAWRADSKNSPLHF	TGTGCCTGGAGGGCGGACAGCAAGAATTCACCCCTCCACTTT
TRBV20-1	TRBD2	11	many	TRBJ2-7	CSVRGDYEQYF	TGCAGCGTGCGGGGGGACTACGAGCAGTACTTC
TRBV12-3/TRBV12-4	TRBD1	15	many	TRBJ2-7	CASSGQGAISYEQYF	TGTGCCAGCAGCGGACAGGGGGCAATTTCCTACGAGCAGTACTTC
TRBV25-1	NA	12	many	TRBJ2-2	CASSGYTGELFF	TGTGCCAGCAGTGGATACACCGGGGAGCTGTTTTTT
TRBV5-8	NA	13	NA	TRBJ2-5	CARGAGTQETQYF	TGTGCCAGGGGCGCCGGGACCCAAGAGACCCAGTACTTC